This T cell receptor beta chain was found in a study of T-cell reconstitution after alpha-beta-depleted transplantation in children. Notes on the study in general: Diversity and T-cell counts at one year after transplant derived mostly from new T cells. Reportedly, only several hundred clones from non-depleted graft cells drove alpha-beta T-cell counts at about two months.

The TCRbeta library was prepared with unique molecular identifiers. One entry per CDR3 protein, called by TCRdb with MiXCR from the PCR reads. The sample has hundreds of thousands of distinct CDR3 sequences; under 20% are singletons. Details on this clonotype: Its antigen is not identified.

V shed 8 bases, J shed 4 bases, and the junction held 8 bases outside the gene matches. Germline CDR1 ENHRY, CDR2 SYGVKD. CDR3 size: 15 residues. The sequencing here drew on PBMCs, mostly from graft donor cells, taken 360 days after TCRalphabeta/CD19-depleted stem cell transplant. The sequence derives from a male patient younger than 18 who had a stem cell transplant for acute lymphoblastic leukemia, so the T cells may come from the graft donor. The rearrangement joins TRBV10-3 to TRBJ2-3; 11 bases fit TRBD2. CDR3 protein: CAIAVAGGPPDTQYF. In nucleotides, the CDR3 is TGTGCCATCGCGGTAGCGGGAGGGCCCCCAGATACGCAGTATTTT.